This TCR beta chain came from a study of human CD8 memory T cell subsets (TCRdb year 2020). Context from the whole study: To assess clonal relationships, the TCRbeta repertoires of stem-like (TSTEM), progenitor exhausted-like (TPEX) and effector memory CD8+ T cell subsets were compared. TCRbeta repertoires were obtained from several donors, each contributing TSTEM, TPEX and effector memory subsets.

The paper as a whole reports these results and caveats: Similarly high normalized Shannon-Wiener diversity was shown by TSTEM and TPEX subsets, whereas comparatively lower diversity was seen in effector memory subsets. Although both stem-like subsets shared clonotypes with effector memory cells, the overlap between TSTEM and TPEX repertoires was minimal, suggesting distinct antigen spectra for the TSTEM and TPEX subsets. Based on Chao1 estimates, TSTEM subsets appeared to have greater repertoire diversity than TPEX subsets, which could potentially reflect a broader range of specificities. Sequencing was limited to TCRbeta chains, and the repertoire comparisons were based on six or seven donors analyzed with paired t-tests and Bonferroni correction.

Progenitor exhausted-like memory CD8+ T cells (TPEX) were defined as CCR7+ PD-1+ TIGIT+ early differentiated memory cells with dysfunctional, exhausted-like traits. Peripheral blood mononuclear cells were isolated from healthy donor buffy coats by density gradient separation. The study enriched total CD8+ T cells through negative magnetic separation using EasySep or MojoSort CD8+ T cell isolation kits. An RNeasy Mini Kit was used to extract total RNA from duplicate vials of over 130,000 sorted CD8+ T cells per subset. The PBMCs were used fresh or after being cryopreserved in fetal bovine serum with about 9.1% DMSO. Fluorescence-activated cell sorting on a FACSAria III was used to sort the CD8+ T cell subsets to purity. The reads were generated on a NextSeq 550. A Human TCR Profiling Kit was used to prepare UMI-labeled 5' RACE TCRbeta libraries. Every TCRbeta library was prepared in parallel with an identical number of PCR cycles. From the authors' description of their analysis: Between about 2,900 and 20,000 functional CDR3beta clonotypes were contained in each TCRbeta library. UMI extraction and consensus assembly used MIGEC 1.2.9, requiring at least three reads per UMI. In-frame CDR3beta repertoires were extracted with MiXCR 3.0.3. Each sample was downsampled to 42,000 randomly selected UMIs before diversity metrics were computed in VDJtools 1.2.1. Repertoire overlap metrics D, R and F2 were calculated in VDJtools for the top 3,000 clones of each sample pair. The reads went through TCRdb reprocessing, and each CDR3 protein sequence gets one entry with no DNA. These V and J calls are TCRdb output, not the study's own analysis. This sample's clone table shows about 8,800 distinct CDR3 sequences. Roughly 15% of the sample lies in the top ten.

CDR1 and CDR2, looked up from the germline V gene, are SQVTM and ANQGSEA. The CDR3 contains 12 residues, cysteine and phenylalanine counted. Nucleotide data are not available. Worth noting for this clonotype: This receptor's antigen is unknown.

The origin of this receptor is a human donor in good health. The rearrangement joined TRBV29-1 to TRBJ1-2; no DNA is available, so the TRBD1 call from TCRdb remains unchecked. The specimen was CD8+ T cells from PBMCs. CDR3 reads: CSVEAGDYGYTF.